Listed here are 18 T cell receptor beta chains from one sample, sequenced in a study of T cell responses to AZD1222 COVID-19 vaccine. Measured with immunoSEQ multiplex PCR; TCRdb has only the in-frame clones, and not every one. The table lists some 100,000 clones, approximately 84% of them singletons. The material sequenced was peripheral blood, taken on day 0 of AZD1222 vaccination. These receptor sequences come from an adult in good health.

The genes are TRBV7-2 and TRBJ2-7; D call uncertain. The germline V and J ends were trimmed by 2 bases and 6 bases, with 23 bases remaining between them. Germline values: CDR1 SGHTA, CDR2 FQGNSA. The CDR3 extends over 17 amino acids. The CDR3 DNA reads TGTGCCAGCAGCTTACGCAGCCGAGCACTTACCCACTCCGAGCAGTACTTC. This translates into CASSLRSRALTHSEQYF.

This chain uses TRBV2 with TRBJ2-2; TRBD1 aligns across 9 bases. Germline CDR1 and CDR2: SNHLY and FYNNEI. The V segment lost 6 bases and the J segment 7 bases; nucleotides outside the gene matches: 9. The CDR3 covers 15 residues. The CDR3 DNA is TGTGCCAGCAGGATCAACAGGGGGCAAGGCGGGGAGCTGTTTTTT. The encoded protein is CASRINRGQGGELFF.

V gene TRBV6-5 combines with J gene TRBJ1-6; D gene uncertain. The germline V and J ends were trimmed by 6 bases and 7 bases, with 16 bases remaining between them. The length of the CDR3 is 15 residues. CDR1 and CDR2 from the germline V gene are MNHEY and SVGAGI. CDR3 sequence: CASSPLGAGNSPLHF. The CDR3 DNA reads as TGTGCCAGCAGCCCCTTGGGAGCGGGGAATTCACCCCTCCACTTT.

The rearrangement links TRBV5-6 to TRBJ2-5; D not resolved. Germline V gene sequence: CDR1 SGHDT, CDR2 YYEEEE. This CDR3 has 14 amino acids. Trimming cost V 4 bases and J 1 base, with 11 bases left between them. The CDR3, as DNA: TGTGCCAGCAGCGAAGGACGCTTCCAAGAGACCCAGTACTTC. Protein product: CASSEGRFQETQYF.

V is TRBV30 and J is TRBJ1-6, with D tentatively TRBD1 (5 bases). V lost 7 bases, J lost 8 bases, and 18 bases lay in between. This CDR3 comprises 14 residues. The germline CDR1 and CDR2 sequences are GTSNPN and SVGIG (reference sequence). The CDR3 DNA sequence: TGTGCCTCCCGGACCGGGACCTTTTATTCACCCCTCCACTTT. It yields the protein CASRTGTFYSPLHF.

The sample holds one count of this clone. The CDR3 coding sequence is TGTGCCAGCAGCCAAGATATAGGGGTAAATCAGCCCCAGCATTTT. It encodes CASSQDIGVNQPQHF. This chain joins TRBV3-1 (or the pseudogene TRBV3-2) and TRBJ1-5; a weak D match, TRBD1 (5 bases). This CDR3 has 15 amino acids. V was clipped by 0 bases and J by 4 bases, with 10 bases between them. Germline assignment: CDR1 LGHDT and CDR2 YNNKEL (reference sequence).

This sequence joins TRBV4-2 and TRBJ1-2; 7 bases are shared with TRBD1. V was clipped by 3 bases and J by 0 bases; unmatched bases: 4. Germline CDR1 is LGHNA and CDR2 is YNFKEQ. CDR3 length equals 15 residues. The CDR3 sequence: CASSQTGSANYGYTF. CDR3 nucleotides: TGTGCCAGCAGCCAGACAGGGTCAGCTAACTATGGCTACACCTTC.

This clone was seen only a few times. CDR3 protein: CASSLGDRVAEAFF. The DNA of the CDR3 is TGTGCCAGCAGCTTAGGTGACAGGGTGGCTGAAGCTTTCTTT. The chain couples TRBV7-2 to TRBJ1-1, with 7 nucleotides matching TRBD1. The CDR3 is 14 residues long. Germline V gene lookup returns CDR1 SGHTA and CDR2 FQGNSA. J lost 6 bases, V lost 1 base, and 5 bases had no gene match.

The rearrangement uses TRBV2 and TRBJ1-2; D gene unclear. CDR1 and CDR2 from the germline V gene are SNHLY and FYNNEI. V lost 0 bases to trimming and J lost 8 bases, with 4 bases between them. The CDR3 loop spans 11 amino acids. This CDR3 is CASSEARGYTF. The DNA for the CDR3 is TGTGCCAGCAGTGAAGCTCGGGGCTACACCTTC.

This chain links TRBV7-6 with TRBJ2-7; 11 bases map to TRBD1. Germline V lookup: CDR1 SGHVS, CDR2 FNYEAQ. This CDR3 has 15 amino acids. With V trimmed by 1 base and J by 3 bases, 2 bases remained unmatched. CDR3 DNA sequence: TGTGCCAGCAGCTTAGACGGGACAGGGGGCTACGAGCAGTACTTC. It is translated as CASSLDGTGGYEQYF.

This rearrangement joins TRBV6-4 to TRBJ1-1, with D maybe TRBD1 (5 bases). Germline CDR1 and CDR2: MRHNA and SNTAGT. The V gene lost 6 bases and the J gene lost 3 bases, with 20 bases spanning the gap. This CDR3 has 16 amino acids. CDR3 protein: CASSPQPAQGDTEAFF. CDR3 nucleotide sequence: TGTGCCAGCAGCCCTCAGCCAGCGCAAGGGGACACTGAAGCTTTCTTT.

J is TRBJ1-1 and V is TRBV6-5, with a tentative D call TRBD1 (5 bases). The CDR3 extends over 14 amino acids. With 7 bases removed from V and 0 bases from J, the gap between germline ends came to 12 bases. Germline V lookup: CDR1 MNHEY, CDR2 SVGAGI. The CDR3 spells CASTWGTMNTEAFF. The CDR3 region has the DNA TGTGCCAGCACTTGGGGGACCATGAACACTGAAGCTTTCTTT.

This clone was seen a few times. This chain connects TRBV7-8 to TRBJ1-1; D not certain. Trimming took 1 base from V and 0 from J, leaving 9 bases between them. CDR3 length: 15 amino acids. Germline CDR1 and CDR2: SGHVS and FQNEAQ. The CDR3 reads CASSLGGAVNTEAFF. The CDR3, as DNA: TGTGCCAGCAGCTTAGGGGGAGCGGTGAACACTGAAGCTTTCTTT.

The V call is TRBV7-9, the J call TRBJ1-2, with unresolved D. The CDR3 covers 12 residues. V gave up 2 bases and J gave up 8 bases, with 9 bases separating them. Germline values: CDR1 SEHNR, CDR2 FQNEAQ (reference sequence). CDR3 protein: CASSLPGMGYTF. CDR3 nucleotides: TGTGCCAGCAGCTTACCCGGCATGGGCTACACCTTC.

J is TRBJ1-1 and V is TRBV18, with D unclear. The V gene lost 3 bases and the J gene lost 1 base, with 9 bases spanning the gap. Germline V gives CDR1 KGHSH, CDR2 LQKENI. The CDR3 length is 14 residues. In DNA form, the CDR3 reads TGTGCCAGCTCACCGATAGAAAAGAACACTGAAGCTTTCTTT. As protein: CASSPIEKNTEAFF.

This chain uses TRBV12-3 or TRBV12-4 with TRBJ1-2, with 7 bases fitting TRBD1. The V and J ends lost 5 bases and 8 bases, in that order; junction bases with no gene match: 8. This CDR3 has 13 residues. The CDR3 coding sequence is TGTGCCAGCAGTCGAGGGGGCGGGCGGGGCTACACCTTC. Translation: CASSRGGGRGYTF.

V and J are TRBV4-1 and TRBJ2-5, with 9 bases lining up with TRBD1. From germline, CDR1 is MGHRA and CDR2 YSYEKL. The CDR3 sequence is 15 residues long. The V gene end was trimmed by 5 bases and the J gene end by 4 bases; junction bases not matched to a gene: 8. The CDR3, as DNA: TGCGCCAGCAGCTTACAGGGGGCGGTGGGAGAGACCCAGTACTTC. Protein sequence: CASSLQGAVGETQYF.

This chain joins TRBV10-3 and TRBJ1-1, with D possibly matching TRBD1 (6 bases). Germline V gene sequence: CDR1 ENHRY, CDR2 SYGVKD. The CDR3 has 14 residues. Trimming took off 6 bases at V and 5 bases at J, with 16 bases between the two ends. The DNA of the CDR3 is TGTGCCATCAGCAGGGGAACAGGGCAGACTGAAGCTTTCTTT. Translation: CAISRGTGQTEAFF.